This T cell receptor (beta chain) was observed in a study of shared clonotypes between healthy human individuals (dated by TCRdb to 2020 to 2022). In terms of the full investigation: The cohort comprised a couple of women and a few men aged 18 to 49 years. For each donor, three plates each were used for CD4 naive and CD4 memory, two plates were used for CD8 naive, and one plate was used for CD8 memory. The study deeply sequenced blood TCR repertoires of 5 or 6 healthy adults to estimate repertoire size and the extent of clonotype sharing between individuals. To increase sequencing depth and limit assay-specific biases, different laboratories used diverse techniques to prepare libraries and sequence TCR repertoires. Leukapheresis yielded between about 0.94 and 8.9 billion PBMCs per donor.

Healthy HIV-negative adults with no recently reported acute infections or vaccinations were included as donors. Every donor was a Caucasian adult residing in Nashville, Tennessee, USA. CD4+ T cells were enriched by magnetic negative selection, after which naive cells were positively selected on CD45RA and the negative fraction was taken as the memory subset. Blood was collected by leukapheresis, and PBMCs were isolated by Ficoll-Histopaque density gradient centrifugation and then cryopreserved in liquid nitrogen vapor phase. Analytical flow cytometry was used to check the purity and quantity of each magnetically sorted T cell population. Each sorted fraction had its genomic DNA isolated and then quantified by UV absorbance on a Nanodrop 2000c. This clone came up once. This clone's antigen is unknown. The input lacks base qualities; no much larger clone sits a single base away. The V end loses 9 bases and the J end loses 9 bases, and a stretch of 18 bases separates them. Per the germline V gene (reference sequence), LNHDA is the CDR1 and SQIVND is the CDR2. Reading from cysteine to phenylalanine, the CDR3 counts 13 amino acids. Only the CDR3 region is kept as DNA, spanning 39 bases read in frame from base 1.

TCR CDR3 regions were amplified from genomic DNA by multiplex PCR using the deep immunoSEQ assay. Genomic DNA extracted from each cell subset was distributed evenly over all wells of several immunoSEQ 96-well plates, and each plate served as one replicate. For sorted subsets, each replicate PCR was loaded with roughly 200 ng genomic DNA, equivalent to about 30,000 T cell genomes. Purified libraries were quantified with a Qubit 3.0 fluorometer, sized on a Bioanalyzer 2100, and re-quantified with the KAPA Library Quantification kit. Every immunoSEQ 96-well plate was sequenced on a separate single-read 150-cycle Illumina NextSeq 550 flow cell. As for the authors' bioinformatics: Because the immunoSEQ output included only junctional sequences and no quality scores, the filtering could not be the same as the filtering used for full-length reads. To assign V/J genes and CDR3, sequences were annotated using PyIR, a Python wrapper for IgBLAST v1.9, with IMGT germline references. Reads were removed for weak V/J assignments (E-value above 1e-6), missing CDR3, stop codons, out-of-frame junctions, or ambiguous translated residues. V3J clonotypes were defined by identical inferred V gene, J gene, and CDR3 amino acid sequence. Percentage overlap between repertoires was computed as shared unique clonotypes divided by the size of the smaller repertoire. RTK rarefaction, the Chao1 estimator, and Recon v2.1 estimates of unobserved clonotypes were used to assess repertoire richness. OLGA was used to compute generation probabilities for all TCRbeta clonotypes that the gDNA method yielded from a few donors. The table comes from immuneACCESS by way of TCRdb, which keeps in-frame sequences with V and J called. Part of the clones is missing from these tables; in studies checked, under half for an unresolved V gene and the rest for unknown reasons. V and J calls and clone size are copied from that table; D and trimming were computed from the DNA. The table for this sample lists about 1.1 million clones; about 72% of them were counted only once. The ten largest clonotypes hold more than 0.85% of the sample.

The paper as a whole reports these results and caveats: Larger estimated clonotype richness was generally found for naive subsets than for memory subsets. Sampling was limited to blood, and TCR repertoires in tissue likely differ from TCR repertoires in blood. Clonotypes shared by all four sorted-subset donors showed higher generation probabilities than non-shared clonotypes. Pairwise subsampling led to the expectation that sequencing depth would affect the degree of clonotype sharing among donors. Across a few donors, roughly 5% of naive CD4, roughly 3.8% of naive CD8, around 2.1% of memory CD4, and roughly 0.41% of memory CD8 clonotypes were shared. Because the study included a small number of donors, the genetic and exposure-history diversity represented was limited. Incomplete sequencing was indicated by rarefaction of sorted-subset datasets, despite the large sequencing depth.

Sequenced material: memory CD4+ T cells from PBMCs. Per the publication, the cell subset or site label means: CD45RA-negative fraction. This clonotype was sampled from a man younger than 35 in good health. Some clones in this sample may be carry-over from other donors' samples. The V gene is TRBV19 and the J gene is TRBJ2-1; confidence is insufficient to name the D gene. The CDR3 has the sequence CASCVSSRTEQFF. The nucleotide sequence is given as TGTGCCAGCTGTGTGTCGTCTAGAACTGAGCAGTTCTTC.